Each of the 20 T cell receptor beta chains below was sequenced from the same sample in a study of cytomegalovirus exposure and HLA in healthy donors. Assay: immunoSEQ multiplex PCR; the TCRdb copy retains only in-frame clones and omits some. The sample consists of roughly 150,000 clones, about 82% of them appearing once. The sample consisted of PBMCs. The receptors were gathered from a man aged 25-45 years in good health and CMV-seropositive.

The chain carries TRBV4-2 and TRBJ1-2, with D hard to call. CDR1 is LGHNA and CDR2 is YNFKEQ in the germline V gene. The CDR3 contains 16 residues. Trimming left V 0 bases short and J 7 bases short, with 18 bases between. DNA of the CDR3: TGTGCCAGCAGCCAAGATAAAGAGGGAGTGGAGGGTGGCTACACCTTC. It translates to CASSQDKEGVEGGYTF.

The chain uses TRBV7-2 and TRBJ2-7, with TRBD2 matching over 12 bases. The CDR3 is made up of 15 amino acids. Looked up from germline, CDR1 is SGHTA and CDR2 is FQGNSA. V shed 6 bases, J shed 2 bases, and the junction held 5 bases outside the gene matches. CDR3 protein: CASRLTSGGTYEQYF. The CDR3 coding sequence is TGTGCCAGCAGACTAACTAGCGGGGGGACCTACGAGCAGTACTTC. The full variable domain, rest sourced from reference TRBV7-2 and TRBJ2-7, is GAGVSQSPSNKVTEKGKDVELRCDPISGHTALYWYRQSLGQGLEFLIYFQGNSAPDKSGLPSDRFSAERTGGSVSTLTIQRTQQEDSAVYLCASRLTSGGTYEQYFGPGTRLTVT.

CDR3 sequence (DNA): TGTGCCAGCAGCAAAGAAGGGGGCGATACTCCTTATAGCAATCAGCCCCAGCATTTT. Translation gives CASSKEGGDTPYSNQPQHF. The chain recombines TRBV21-1 with TRBJ1-5; the table's D call of TRBD1 was not tested on the DNA. TRBV21-1 is flagged as a pseudogene. The CDR3 is made up of 19 amino acids.

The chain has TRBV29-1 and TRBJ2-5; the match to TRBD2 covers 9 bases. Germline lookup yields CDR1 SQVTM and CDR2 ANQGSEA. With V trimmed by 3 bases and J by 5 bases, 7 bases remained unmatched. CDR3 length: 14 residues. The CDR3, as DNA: TGCAGCGTTGAGGGCGGGGGGGGACACGAGACCCAGTACTTC. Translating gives CSVEGGGGHETQYF.

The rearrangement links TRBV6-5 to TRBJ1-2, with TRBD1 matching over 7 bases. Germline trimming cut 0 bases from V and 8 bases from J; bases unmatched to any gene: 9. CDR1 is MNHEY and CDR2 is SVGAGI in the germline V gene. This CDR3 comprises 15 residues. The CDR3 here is CASSYSIGTGAGYTF. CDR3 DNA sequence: TGTGCCAGCAGTTACTCAATTGGAACAGGGGCCGGCTACACCTTC.

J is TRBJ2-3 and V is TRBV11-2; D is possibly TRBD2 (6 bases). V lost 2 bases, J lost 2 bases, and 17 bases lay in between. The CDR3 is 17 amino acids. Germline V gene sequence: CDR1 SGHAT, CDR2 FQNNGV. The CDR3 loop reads CASSLTGVFTATDTQYF. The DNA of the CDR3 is TGTGCCAGCAGCTTAACGGGGGTTTTTACTGCCACAGATACGCAGTATTTT. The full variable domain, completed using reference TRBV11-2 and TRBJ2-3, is EAGVAQSPRYKIIEKRQSVAFWCNPISGHATLYWYQQILGQGPKLLIQFQNNGVVDDSQLPKDRFSAERLKGVDSTLKIQPAKLEDSAVYLCASSLTGVFTATDTQYFGPGTRLTVL.

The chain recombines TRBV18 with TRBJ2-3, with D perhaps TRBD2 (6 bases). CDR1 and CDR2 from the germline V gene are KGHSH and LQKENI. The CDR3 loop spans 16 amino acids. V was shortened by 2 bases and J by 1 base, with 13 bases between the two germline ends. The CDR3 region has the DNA TGTGCCAGCTCACCATTTGAGGCGGGGCGCACAGATACGCAGTATTTT. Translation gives CASSPFEAGRTDTQYF.

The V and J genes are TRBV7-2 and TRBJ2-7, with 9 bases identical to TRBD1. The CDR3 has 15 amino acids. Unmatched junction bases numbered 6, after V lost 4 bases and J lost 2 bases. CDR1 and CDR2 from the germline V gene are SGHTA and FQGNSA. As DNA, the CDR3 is TGTGCCAGCAGCTCCGCCGGGACAGGGCCCTACGAGCAGTACTTC. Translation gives CASSSAGTGPYEQYF.

This CDR3 is CASSPTSNKDEQFF. CDR3 DNA sequence: TGTGCCAGCAGTCCGACTAGTAATAAAGATGAGCAGTTCTTC. The gene calls are TRBV25-1 and TRBJ2-1; TRBD2 is a possible D gene (6 bases). The V end was cut by 5 bases, the J end by 8 bases, with 16 bases between. The CDR3 totals 14 residues. CDR1 MGHDK and CDR2 SYGVNS come from the germline V gene. The full variable domain, in which reference TRBV25-1 and TRBJ2-1 provide the parts outside the CDR3, is EADIYQTPRYLVIGTGKKITLECSQTMGHDKMYWYQQDPGMELHLIHYSYGVNSTEKGDLSSESTVSRIRTEHFPLTLESARPSHTSQYLCASSPTSNKDEQFFGPGTRLTVL.

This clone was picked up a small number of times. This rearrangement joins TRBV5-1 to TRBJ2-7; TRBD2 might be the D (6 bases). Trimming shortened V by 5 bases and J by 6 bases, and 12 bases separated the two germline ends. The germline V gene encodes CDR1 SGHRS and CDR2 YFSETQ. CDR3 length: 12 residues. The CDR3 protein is CASSWGDGEQYF. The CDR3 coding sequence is TGCGCCAGCAGTTGGGGGGATGGCGAGCAGTACTTC.

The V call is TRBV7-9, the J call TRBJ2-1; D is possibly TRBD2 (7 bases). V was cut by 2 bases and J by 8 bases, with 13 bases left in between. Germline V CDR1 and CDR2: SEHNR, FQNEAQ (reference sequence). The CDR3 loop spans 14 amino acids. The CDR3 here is CASSLRGGVDEQFF. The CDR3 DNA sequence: TGTGCCAGCAGCTTAAGGGGGGGGGTGGATGAGCAGTTCTTC. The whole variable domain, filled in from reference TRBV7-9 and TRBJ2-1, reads DTGVSQNPRHKITKRGQNVTFRCDPISEHNRLYWYRQTLGQGPEFLTYFQNEAQLEKSRLLSDRFSAERPKGSFSTLEIQRTEQGDSAMYLCASSLRGGVDEQFFGPGTRLTVL.

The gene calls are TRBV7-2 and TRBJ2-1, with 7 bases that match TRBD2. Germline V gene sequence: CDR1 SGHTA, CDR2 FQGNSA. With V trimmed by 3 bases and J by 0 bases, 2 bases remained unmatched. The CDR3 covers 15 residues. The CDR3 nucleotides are TGTGCCAGCAGCTTCGGCGGGAGCTCCTACAATGAGCAGTTCTTC. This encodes CASSFGGSSYNEQFF.

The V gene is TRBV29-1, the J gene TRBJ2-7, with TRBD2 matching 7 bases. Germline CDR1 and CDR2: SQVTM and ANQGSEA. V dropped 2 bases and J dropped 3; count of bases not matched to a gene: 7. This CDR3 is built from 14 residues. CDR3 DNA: TGCAGCGTTGAACTATACAGCGGGGTCTACGAGCAGTACTTC. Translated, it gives CSVELYSGVYEQYF.

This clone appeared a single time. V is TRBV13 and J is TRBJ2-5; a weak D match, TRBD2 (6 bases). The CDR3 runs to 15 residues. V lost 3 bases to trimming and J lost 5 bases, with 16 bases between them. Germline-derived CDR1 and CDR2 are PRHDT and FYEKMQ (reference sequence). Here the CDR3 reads CASSLASADGETQYF. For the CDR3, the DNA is TGTGCCAGCAGCTTGGCTAGCGCTGATGGCGAGACCCAGTACTTC.

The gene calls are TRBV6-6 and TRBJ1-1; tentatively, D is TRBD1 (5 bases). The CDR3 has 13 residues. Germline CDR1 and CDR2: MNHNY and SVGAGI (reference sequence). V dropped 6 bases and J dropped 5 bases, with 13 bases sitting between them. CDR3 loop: CASRAYRTTEAFF. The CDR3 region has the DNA TGTGCCAGCAGAGCGTACAGGACGACTGAAGCTTTCTTT.

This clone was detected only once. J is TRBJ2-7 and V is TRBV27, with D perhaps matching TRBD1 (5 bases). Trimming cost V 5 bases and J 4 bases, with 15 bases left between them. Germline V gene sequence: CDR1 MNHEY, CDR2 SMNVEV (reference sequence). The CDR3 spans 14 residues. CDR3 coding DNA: TGTGCCAGCAGTGCGCGGCCAGGGTCATACGAGCAGTACTTC. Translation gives CASSARPGSYEQYF.

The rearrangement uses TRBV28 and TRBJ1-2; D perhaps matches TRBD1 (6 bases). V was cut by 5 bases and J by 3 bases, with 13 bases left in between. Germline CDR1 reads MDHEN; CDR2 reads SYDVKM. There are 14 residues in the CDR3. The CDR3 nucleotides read TGTGCCAGCAGTGACCCCGACAGGCACTATGGCTACACCTTC. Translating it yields CASSDPDRHYGYTF.

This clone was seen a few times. Written as DNA, the CDR3 is TGTGCCAGGGGGACAGGGGGTTCACCCCTCCACTTT. It specifies CARGTGGSPLHF. The chain joins TRBV6-1 to TRBJ1-6; 11 bases fit TRBD1. The length of the CDR3 is 12 residues. V shed 9 bases, J shed 9 bases, and the junction held 1 base outside the gene matches. Per the germline V gene, CDR1 is MNHNS and CDR2 is SASEGT.

The CDR3 coding sequence is TGTGCCAGCTCACCAATCAGGACAGGGGGCACTGAAGCTTTCTTT. Its protein product is CASSPIRTGGTEAFF. This rearrangement joins TRBV18 to TRBJ1-1, with 10 bases lining up with TRBD1. CDR3 size: 15 residues. Unmatched junction bases numbered 4, after V lost 2 bases and J lost 4 bases. The germline gives CDR1 KGHSH, CDR2 LQKENI.

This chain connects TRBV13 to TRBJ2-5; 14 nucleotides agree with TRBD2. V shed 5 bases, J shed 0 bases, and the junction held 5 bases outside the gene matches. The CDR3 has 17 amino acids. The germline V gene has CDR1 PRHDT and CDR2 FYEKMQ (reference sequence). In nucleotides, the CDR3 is TGTGCCAGCAGCACCCGGACTAGCGGGGGGTACCAAGAGACCCAGTACTTC. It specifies CASSTRTSGGYQETQYF.